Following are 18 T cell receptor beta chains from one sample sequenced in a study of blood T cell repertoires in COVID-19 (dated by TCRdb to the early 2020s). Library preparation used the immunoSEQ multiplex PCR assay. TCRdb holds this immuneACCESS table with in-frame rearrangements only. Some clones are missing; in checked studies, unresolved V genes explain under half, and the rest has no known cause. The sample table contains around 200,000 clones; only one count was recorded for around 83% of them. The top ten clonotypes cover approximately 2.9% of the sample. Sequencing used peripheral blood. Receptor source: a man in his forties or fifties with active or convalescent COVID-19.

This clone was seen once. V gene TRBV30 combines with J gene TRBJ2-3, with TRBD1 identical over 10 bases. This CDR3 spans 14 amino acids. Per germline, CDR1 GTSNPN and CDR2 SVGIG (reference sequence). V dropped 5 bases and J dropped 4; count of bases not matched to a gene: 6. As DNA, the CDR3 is TGTGCCTGGGAACCGGGACAGGGGTCAGATACGCAGTATTTT. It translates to CAWEPGQGSDTQYF.

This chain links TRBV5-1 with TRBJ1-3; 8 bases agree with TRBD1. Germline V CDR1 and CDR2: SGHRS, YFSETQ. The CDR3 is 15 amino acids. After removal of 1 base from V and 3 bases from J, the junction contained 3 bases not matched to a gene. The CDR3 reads CASSLRTGYGNTIYF. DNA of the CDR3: TGCGCCAGCAGCTTGAGGACAGGGTATGGAAACACCATATATTTT.

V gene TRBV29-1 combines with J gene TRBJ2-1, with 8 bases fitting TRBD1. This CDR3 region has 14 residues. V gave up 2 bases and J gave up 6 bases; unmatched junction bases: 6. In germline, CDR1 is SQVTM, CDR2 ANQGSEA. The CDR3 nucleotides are TGCAGCGTTGAACGCGACAGGGGTCCCAATGAGCAGTTCTTC. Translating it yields CSVERDRGPNEQFF.

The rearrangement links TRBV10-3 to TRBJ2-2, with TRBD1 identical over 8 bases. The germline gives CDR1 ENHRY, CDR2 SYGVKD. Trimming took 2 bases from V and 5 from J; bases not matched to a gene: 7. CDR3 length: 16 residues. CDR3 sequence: CAISEMGQGATGELFF. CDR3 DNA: TGTGCCATCAGTGAGATGGGTCAGGGGGCGACCGGGGAGCTGTTTTTT.

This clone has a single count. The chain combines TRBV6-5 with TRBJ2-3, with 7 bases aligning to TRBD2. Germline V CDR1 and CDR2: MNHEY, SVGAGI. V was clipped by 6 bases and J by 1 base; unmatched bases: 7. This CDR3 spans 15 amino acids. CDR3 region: CASSLVGGGTDTQYF. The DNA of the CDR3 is TGTGCCAGCAGCCTGGTGGGGGGGGGCACAGATACGCAGTATTTT.

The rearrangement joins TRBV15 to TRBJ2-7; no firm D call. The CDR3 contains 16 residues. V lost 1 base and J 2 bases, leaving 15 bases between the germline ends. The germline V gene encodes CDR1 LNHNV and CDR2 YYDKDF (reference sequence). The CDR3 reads CATSRALQTHTYEQYF. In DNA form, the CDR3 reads TGTGCCACCAGCAGAGCACTGCAGACTCACACCTACGAGCAGTACTTC.

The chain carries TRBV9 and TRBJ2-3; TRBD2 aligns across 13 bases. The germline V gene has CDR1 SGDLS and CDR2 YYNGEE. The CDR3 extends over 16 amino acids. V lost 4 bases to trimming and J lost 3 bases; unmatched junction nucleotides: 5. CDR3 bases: TGTGCCAGCAGCCCCCGACTAGCGGGAGGTACAGATACGCAGTATTTT. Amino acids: CASSPRLAGGTDTQYF. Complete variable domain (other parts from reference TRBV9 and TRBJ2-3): DSGVTQTPKHLITATGQRVTLRCSPRSGDLSVYWYQQSLDQGLQFLIQYYNGEERAKGNILERFSAQQFPDLHSELNLSSLELGDSALYFCASSPRLAGGTDTQYFGPGTRLTVL.

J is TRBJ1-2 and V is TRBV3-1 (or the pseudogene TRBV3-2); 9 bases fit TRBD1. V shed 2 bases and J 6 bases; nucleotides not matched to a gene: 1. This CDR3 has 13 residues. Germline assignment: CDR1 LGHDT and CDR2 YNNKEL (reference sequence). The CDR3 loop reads CASSQRTGDGYTF. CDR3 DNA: TGTGCCAGCAGCCAACGGACAGGGGATGGCTACACCTTC.

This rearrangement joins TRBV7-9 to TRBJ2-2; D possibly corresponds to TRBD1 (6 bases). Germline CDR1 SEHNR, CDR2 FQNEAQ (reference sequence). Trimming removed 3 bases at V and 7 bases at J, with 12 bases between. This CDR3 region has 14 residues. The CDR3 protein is CASSFGQSSGELFF. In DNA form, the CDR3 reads TGTGCCAGCAGCTTCGGACAGTCAAGCGGGGAGCTGTTTTTT.

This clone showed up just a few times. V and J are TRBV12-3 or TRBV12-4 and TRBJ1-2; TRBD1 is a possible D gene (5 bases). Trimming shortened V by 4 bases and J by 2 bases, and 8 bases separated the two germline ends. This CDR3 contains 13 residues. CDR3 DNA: TGTGCCAGCAGTTCGTCAGGGAACTATGGCTACACCTTC. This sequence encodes CASSSSGNYGYTF.

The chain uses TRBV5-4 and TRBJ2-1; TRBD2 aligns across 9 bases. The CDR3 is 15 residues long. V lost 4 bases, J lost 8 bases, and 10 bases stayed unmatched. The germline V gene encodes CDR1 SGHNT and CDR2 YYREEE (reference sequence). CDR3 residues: CASSQRGAGGYEQFF. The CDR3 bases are TGTGCCAGCAGCCAACGGGGAGCGGGAGGCTATGAGCAGTTCTTC. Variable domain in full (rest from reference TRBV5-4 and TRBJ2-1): ETGVTQSPTHLIKTRGQQVTLRCSSQSGHNTVSWYQQALGQGPQFIFQYYREEENGRGNFPPRFSGLQFPNYSSELNVNALELDDSALYLCASSQRGAGGYEQFFGPGTRLTVL.

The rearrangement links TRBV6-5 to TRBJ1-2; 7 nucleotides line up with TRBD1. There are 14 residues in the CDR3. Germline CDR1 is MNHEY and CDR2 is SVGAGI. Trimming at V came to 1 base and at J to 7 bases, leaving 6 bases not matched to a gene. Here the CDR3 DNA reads TGTGCCAGCAGTTACTACGGGACAGACGCTGGCTACACCTTC. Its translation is CASSYYGTDAGYTF.

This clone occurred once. The CDR3 loop reads CASSLAGEQYF. The CDR3 coding sequence is TGTGCCAGTTCCCTAGCCGGCGAGCAGTACTTC. This rearrangement joins TRBV6-4 to TRBJ2-7, with TRBD2 as a possible D gene (5 bases). V lost 9 bases, J lost 6 bases, and 12 bases lay in between. This CDR3 has 11 residues. The V gene's germline CDR1 is MRHNA and CDR2 SNTAGT.

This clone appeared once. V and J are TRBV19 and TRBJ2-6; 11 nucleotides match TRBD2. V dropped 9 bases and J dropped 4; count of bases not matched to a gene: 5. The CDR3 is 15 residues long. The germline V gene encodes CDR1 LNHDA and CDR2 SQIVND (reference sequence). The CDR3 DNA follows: TGTGCCAGCGTAGCGGGAGGGAGCGGGGCCAACGTCCTGACTTTC. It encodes CASVAGGSGANVLTF.

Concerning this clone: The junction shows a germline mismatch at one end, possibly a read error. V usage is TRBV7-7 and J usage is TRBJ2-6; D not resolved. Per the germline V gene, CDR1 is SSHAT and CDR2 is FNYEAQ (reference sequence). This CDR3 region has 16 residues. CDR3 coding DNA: TGTGCTAGCAGCTTACTATCGGGCTCTGGGGCCAACGTCCTGACTTTC. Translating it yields CASSLLSGSGANVLTF.

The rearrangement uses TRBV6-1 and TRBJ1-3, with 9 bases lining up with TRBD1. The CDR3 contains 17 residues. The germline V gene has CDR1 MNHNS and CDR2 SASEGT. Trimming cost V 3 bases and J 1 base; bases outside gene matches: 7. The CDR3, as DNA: TGTGCCAGCAGTGAGGTGGGGACAGGGATTTCTGGAAACACCATATATTTT. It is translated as CASSEVGTGISGNTIYF.

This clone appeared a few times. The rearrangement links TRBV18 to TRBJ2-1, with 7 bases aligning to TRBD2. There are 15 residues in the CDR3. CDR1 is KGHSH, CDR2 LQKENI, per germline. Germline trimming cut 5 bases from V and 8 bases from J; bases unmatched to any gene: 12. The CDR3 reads CASSATSRAVDEQFF. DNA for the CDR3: TGTGCCAGCTCAGCGACTAGCCGGGCCGTCGATGAGCAGTTCTTC. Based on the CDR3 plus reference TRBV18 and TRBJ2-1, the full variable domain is NAGVMQNPRHLVRRRGQEARLRCSPMKGHSHVYWYRQLPEEGLKFMVYLQKENIIDESGMPKERFSAEFPKEGPSILRIQQVVRGDSAAYFCASSATSRAVDEQFFGPGTRLTVL.

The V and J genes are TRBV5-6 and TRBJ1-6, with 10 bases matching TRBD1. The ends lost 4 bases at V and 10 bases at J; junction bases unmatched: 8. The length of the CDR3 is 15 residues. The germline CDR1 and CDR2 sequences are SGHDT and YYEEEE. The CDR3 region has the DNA TGTGCCAGCAGCGGGACCGGGACAGGGGACTCACCCCTCCACTTT. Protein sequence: CASSGTGTGDSPLHF.